This T cell receptor (beta chain) appears in the sequencing data of a study of breast tumors, draining lymph nodes, adjacent tissues. TCRdb itself ran the multiplex PCR reads through MiXCR, one entry per CDR3 protein. The sample contains about 200,000 distinct CDR3 sequences, roughly 31% of which appear only once. This clonotype was seen many times. As yet, its antigen is unknown. Overall study findings and caveats: Data only fit, rather than demonstrated, lymph node origin of most tumor T cells.

Breast cancer patients provided tissue from their axillary draining lymph nodes. The CDR3 spans 13 residues. Trimming removed 3 bases at V and 1 base at J, with 10 bases between. Germline CDR1 is SQVTM and CDR2 is ANQGSEA. The sample comprised axillary lymph node tissue. This receptor was taken from a female donor with breast cancer. Some clones in this sample may be carry-over from other donors' samples. This rearrangement joins TRBV29-1 to TRBJ2-7, with D unclear. The CDR3 bases are TGCAGCGTTGAGGGTAGCACGTCCTACGAGCAGTACTTC. This sequence encodes CSVEGSTSYEQYF.